These 31 T cell receptor beta chains share one sample of origin, sequenced in a study of blood T cell repertoires in COVID-19. Some clones are missing from TCRdb's copy, which holds only in-frame ones; the method was immunoSEQ multiplex PCR. The data contain about 120,000 clones, just under 85% of them seen just once; the ten biggest clones take up around 7.6%. Material for sequencing was peripheral blood. The origin of the receptors is a man between 65 and 85 years old with active or convalescent COVID-19.

The rearrangement uses TRBV7-9 and TRBJ1-1, with D unresolved. V lost 6 bases and J 8 bases, leaving 4 bases between the germline ends. CDR1 SEHNR and CDR2 FQNEAQ come from the germline V gene (reference sequence). The CDR3 consists of 9 residues. This CDR3 reads CASSSEAFF. In DNA, the CDR3 is TGTGCCAGCAGTTCAGAAGCTTTCTTT.

This clone was seen only a few times. The chain joins TRBV7-9 to TRBJ2-1; D gene unclear. Between the trimmed V and J ends, which lost 6 bases and 9 bases, there was a span of 6 bases. Germline V gene lookup returns CDR1 SEHNR and CDR2 FQNEAQ (reference sequence). The CDR3 spans 10 residues. CDR3 residues: CASSWPEQFF. As DNA, the CDR3 is TGTGCCAGCAGTTGGCCTGAGCAGTTCTTC.

The rearrangement joins TRBV28 to TRBJ2-7, with no clear D. The CDR3 sequence is 12 residues long. V was shortened by 2 bases and J by 3 bases, with 5 bases between the two germline ends. Germline V gives CDR1 MDHEN, CDR2 SYDVKM. CDR3 in amino acids: CASSLSYYEQYF. As DNA, the CDR3 is TGTGCCAGCAGTTTAAGCTACTACGAGCAGTACTTC.

The CDR3: CAISELSYQPQHF. In DNA form, the CDR3 reads TGTGCCATCAGTGAGTTGAGTTATCAGCCCCAGCATTTT. The chain recombines TRBV10-3 with TRBJ1-5; D not resolved. Trimming left V 1 base short and J 5 bases short, with 6 bases between. CDR1 and CDR2 from the germline V gene are ENHRY and SYGVKD. The CDR3 extends over 13 amino acids.

This clone came up once. The gene calls are TRBV27 and TRBJ2-7; 7 bases are shared with TRBD2. The V and J ends lost 8 bases and 2 bases, in that order; junction bases with no gene match: 9. Germline CDR1 is MNHEY and CDR2 is SMNVEV (reference sequence). The CDR3 consists of 14 residues. The CDR3 reads CASSGRERTYEQYF. CDR3 DNA: TGTGCCAGCTCAGGGCGGGAGAGAACCTACGAGCAGTACTTC.

J is TRBJ2-1 and V is TRBV7-3; D possibly corresponds to TRBD1 (6 bases). There are 16 residues in the CDR3. CDR1 is SGHTA, CDR2 FQGTGA, per germline. Trimming left V 1 base short and J 6 bases short, with 16 bases between. CDR3 region: CASSLIPDTGSNEQFF. CDR3 coding DNA: TGTGCCAGCAGCTTAATACCCGATACAGGGTCCAATGAGCAGTTCTTC. The full variable domain, with the rest looked up from reference TRBV7-3 and TRBJ2-1, is GAGVSQTPSNKVTEKGKYVELRCDPISGHTALYWYRQSLGQGPEFLIYFQGTGAADDSGLPNDRFFAVRPEGSVSTLKIQRTERGDSAVYLCASSLIPDTGSNEQFFGPGTRLTVL.

The J gene is TRBJ1-1, the V gene TRBV11-2; weak D call: TRBD1 (5 bases). V was pared by 5 bases and J by 7 bases, with 14 bases between. Germline V lookup: CDR1 SGHAT, CDR2 FQNNGV. The CDR3 spans 13 residues. DNA for the CDR3: TGTGCCAGCAGCCCCACCAGGGTGGGTGAAGCTTTCTTT. Translated: CASSPTRVGEAFF. Complete variable domain (other parts from reference TRBV11-2 and TRBJ1-1): EAGVAQSPRYKIIEKRQSVAFWCNPISGHATLYWYQQILGQGPKLLIQFQNNGVVDDSQLPKDRFSAERLKGVDSTLKIQPAKLEDSAVYLCASSPTRVGEAFFGQGTRLTVV.

This chain connects TRBV5-6 to TRBJ1-1; 8 nucleotides match TRBD1. Germline CDR1 reads SGHDT; CDR2 reads YYEEEE. The CDR3 contains 15 residues. J gave up 4 bases and V 2 bases, and 7 bases lay outside the gene matches. The CDR3 coding sequence is TGTGCCAGCAGCTTCTTGGACAGGGAGGTCACTGAAGCTTTCTTT. It codes for CASSFLDREVTEAFF. Looking up the rest from reference TRBV5-6 and TRBJ1-1 gives the full variable domain: DAGVTQSPTHLIKTRGQQVTLRCSPKSGHDTVSWYQQALGQGPQFIFQYYEEEERQRGNFPDRFSGHQFPNYSSELNVNALLLGDSALYLCASSFLDREVTEAFFGQGTRLTVV.

V and J are TRBV19 and TRBJ2-3, with D uncertain. Germline V gives CDR1 LNHDA, CDR2 SQIVND (reference sequence). With 3 bases removed from V and 2 bases from J, the gap between germline ends came to 12 bases. This CDR3 comprises 15 residues. This chain's CDR3 is CASSIKYYNTDTQYF. CDR3 nucleotides: TGTGCCAGTAGTATCAAGTACTATAACACAGATACGCAGTATTTT. Variable domain in full (rest from reference TRBV19 and TRBJ2-3): DGGITQSPKYLFRKEGQNVTLSCEQNLNHDAMYWYRQDPGQGLRLIYYSQIVNDFQKGDIAEGYSVSREKKESFPLTVTSAQKNPTAFYLCASSIKYYNTDTQYFGPGTRLTVL.

The rearrangement joins TRBV5-4 to TRBJ2-5; D possibly corresponds to TRBD1 (5 bases). The V gene lost 4 bases and the J gene lost 3 bases, with 13 bases spanning the gap. Germline V lookup: CDR1 SGHNT, CDR2 YYREEE (reference sequence). CDR3 size: 14 residues. Here the CDR3 reads CASSIKGVEETQYF. In DNA form, the CDR3 reads TGTGCCAGCAGCATCAAAGGGGTTGAAGAGACCCAGTACTTC.

The V and J genes are TRBV2 and TRBJ1-4; D perhaps matches TRBD1 (6 bases). The germline CDR1 and CDR2 sequences are SNHLY and FYNNEI. V was pared by 2 bases and J by 8 bases, with 15 bases between. The CDR3 length is 15 residues. The CDR3 loop is CASSEMTGTKEKLFF. DNA of the CDR3: TGTGCCAGCAGTGAAATGACTGGGACAAAGGAAAAACTGTTTTTT.

The chain employs TRBV18 and TRBJ2-7; perhaps TRBD2 as D (5 bases). V was shortened by 2 bases and J by 5 bases, with 22 bases between the two germline ends. Germline V gives CDR1 KGHSH, CDR2 LQKENI. CDR3 length: 17 amino acids. The CDR3 DNA sequence: TGTGCCAGCTCACCAAGCACCGGGTCCGGGAAAAGCCACGAGCAGTACTTC. It encodes CASSPSTGSGKSHEQYF.

This chain uses TRBV24-1 with TRBJ2-3; D is perhaps TRBD1 (5 bases). The CDR3 runs 16 residues. The V gene lost 3 bases and the J gene lost 3 bases, with 15 bases spanning the gap. Germline CDR1 is KGHDR and CDR2 is SFDVKD. For the CDR3, the DNA is TGTGCCACCAGTGATGCTTCCAGGGAAGGTACAGATACGCAGTATTTT. Its translation is CATSDASREGTDTQYF.

The rearrangement uses TRBV11-2 and TRBJ1-2; TRBD1 matches 7 bases. Trimming removed 0 bases from V and 4 bases from J; junction bases left unmatched: 2. CDR1 SGHAT and CDR2 FQNNGV come from the germline V gene. The CDR3 sequence is 14 residues long. The CDR3 nucleotides are TGTGCCAGCAGCTTAGAACCAGGGGGCTATGGCTACACCTTC. It encodes CASSLEPGGYGYTF.

The chain recombines TRBV29-1 with TRBJ1-1; maybe TRBD1 (5 bases). The CDR3 length is 11 residues. Between the trimmed V and J ends, which lost 4 bases and 8 bases, there was a span of 11 bases. Germline V gene sequence: CDR1 SQVTM, CDR2 ANQGSEA. The CDR3 DNA reads as TGCAGCGTTGCCCCCAGGGCCGAAGCTTTCTTT. Translating gives CSVAPRAEAFF.

V and J are TRBV7-9 and TRBJ2-1; 11 nucleotides align to TRBD2. The CDR3 is 16 amino acids. The germline CDR1 and CDR2 sequences are SEHNR and FQNEAQ (reference sequence). The V and J ends lost 1 base and 7 bases, in that order; junction bases with no gene match: 6. The CDR3 DNA sequence: TGTGCCAGCAGCTTAGTTAGCGGGGGGGCCCAGAATGAGCAGTTCTTC. It is translated as CASSLVSGGAQNEQFF.

The CDR3 loop reads CASSPGLQETQYF. The CDR3 coding sequence is TGTGCCAGCAGCCCGGGACTGCAAGAGACCCAGTACTTC. The rearrangement joins TRBV7-2 to TRBJ2-5; possible D gene TRBD2, 6 bases. CDR1 is SGHTA and CDR2 is FQGNSA in the germline V gene. The CDR3 sequence is 13 residues long. Trimming took off 5 bases at V and 2 bases at J, with 9 bases between the two ends.

The rearrangement joins TRBV29-1 to TRBJ1-1, with D perhaps TRBD1 (5 bases). The CDR3 runs 12 residues. V was pared by 8 bases and J by 2 bases, with 12 bases between. Germline V gene lookup returns CDR1 SQVTM and CDR2 ANQGSEA. For the CDR3, the DNA is TGCAGCTATTCCGGGACTAACACTGAAGCTTTCTTT. Encoded protein: CSYSGTNTEAFF.

This clone was detected only a few times. This CDR3 reads CASRATPSRSDEQFF. CDR3 DNA: TGTGCCAGCCGTGCCACCCCATCACGTAGCGATGAGCAGTTCTTC. The V gene is TRBV2, the J gene TRBJ2-1; TRBD2 might be the D (5 bases). Germline CDR1 SNHLY, CDR2 FYNNEI. V was shortened by 8 bases and J by 8 bases, with 22 bases between the two germline ends. The CDR3 spans 15 residues.

This chain uses TRBV28 with TRBJ1-5; a possible D gene is TRBD1 (6 bases). This CDR3 comprises 15 residues. In germline, CDR1 is MDHEN, CDR2 SYDVKM. Between the trimmed V and J ends, which lost 4 bases and 0 bases, there was a span of 10 bases. CDR3 DNA sequence: TGTGCCAGCAGTTCCGACAGGATTAGCAATCAGCCCCAGCATTTT. Encoded protein: CASSSDRISNQPQHF.

This chain connects TRBV27 to TRBJ1-2; 10 nucleotides align to TRBD1. With 2 bases clipped from V and 8 bases from J, the junction kept 5 bases outside the gene matches. Germline CDR1 is MNHEY and CDR2 is SMNVEV (reference sequence). The CDR3 covers 14 residues. The CDR3 reads CASSLDRDRGGYTF. The CDR3 nucleotides read TGTGCCAGCAGTTTAGATCGGGACAGGGGCGGCTACACCTTC.

This clone showed up just a few times. The V gene is TRBV28, the J gene TRBJ1-5, with a possible D match to TRBD1 (6 bases). This CDR3 has 15 residues. V was shortened by 3 bases and J by 6 bases, with 15 bases between the two germline ends. Germline CDR1 and CDR2: MDHEN and SYDVKM. This CDR3 is CASSFSRGRGQPQHF. In DNA, the CDR3 is TGTGCCAGCAGTTTTAGCAGGGGTCGAGGTCAGCCCCAGCATTTT.

The J gene is TRBJ1-1, the V gene TRBV6-5, with D perhaps matching TRBD1 (5 bases). Germline-derived CDR1 and CDR2 are MNHEY and SVGAGI. The CDR3 totals 15 residues. Trimming removed 1 base at V and 6 bases at J, with 15 bases between. CDR3 coding DNA: TGTGCCAGCAGTTACTACGCAGGGAAGATGTCTGAAGCTTTCTTT. Translated: CASSYYAGKMSEAFF.

The chain recombines TRBV21-1 with TRBJ2-1; whether TRBD2, the table's D call, matches the DNA was not checked. TRBV21-1 is recorded as a pseudogene. CDR3 length: 17 residues. Here the CDR3 reads CASSNHWGGRSYNEQFF. The CDR3 DNA reads as TGTGCCAGCAGCAATCATTGGGGCGGGAGGTCCTACAATGAGCAGTTCTTC.

The rearrangement links TRBV5-4 to TRBJ1-1, with TRBD1 matching over 8 bases. The germline V gene has CDR1 SGHNT and CDR2 YYREEE (reference sequence). After removal of 5 bases from V and 5 bases from J, the junction contained 5 bases not matched to a gene. CDR3 length: 13 residues. CDR3 DNA: TGTGCCAGCAGTAAACAGGGGGGGACTGAAGCTTTCTTT. Translating gives CASSKQGGTEAFF.

The gene calls are TRBV13 and TRBJ2-7, with 13 bases that match TRBD2. The length of the CDR3 is 15 residues. V was pared by 4 bases and J by 2 bases, with 2 bases of the junction left unmatched. Germline lookup yields CDR1 PRHDT and CDR2 FYEKMQ (reference sequence). The CDR3 DNA reads TGTGCCAGCAGCTCGACTAGCGGGGGGCCCTACGAGCAGTACTTC. Encoded protein: CASSSTSGGPYEQYF.

In this sample, this clone turned up once. The chain links TRBV5-4 to TRBJ2-3; 7 bases fit TRBD1. V dropped 5 bases and J dropped 0; count of bases not matched to a gene: 9. Germline loops: CDR1 SGHNT, CDR2 YYREEE (reference sequence). This CDR3 has 16 residues. The CDR3 coding sequence is TGTGCCAGCAGTGGGACAGCGATTACTAGCACAGATACGCAGTATTTT. Translation gives CASSGTAITSTDTQYF.

This chain uses TRBV19 with TRBJ1-2; D might be TRBD1 (5 bases). Germline CDR1 is LNHDA and CDR2 is SQIVND (reference sequence). CDR3 length: 14 residues. Trimming removed 6 bases from V and 0 bases from J, with 11 bases in between. As DNA, the CDR3 is TGTGCCAGTAGCTACGGGGGTACTAACTATGGCTACACCTTC. Translated: CASSYGGTNYGYTF.

This chain links TRBV7-6 with TRBJ2-1, with D possibly TRBD2 on 6 matching bases. V was pared by 5 bases and J by 1 base, with 12 bases between. The CDR3 extends over 15 amino acids. The germline V gene has CDR1 SGHVS and CDR2 FNYEAQ. CDR3 sequence reads: CASSTGTQSYNEQFF. CDR3 DNA: TGTGCCAGCAGCACCGGGACTCAGTCCTACAATGAGCAGTTCTTC.

J is TRBJ2-7 and V is TRBV7-2, with a weak D call TRBD1 (6 bases). Looked up from germline, CDR1 is SGHTA and CDR2 is FQGNSA. V lost 3 bases to trimming and J lost 4 bases, with 16 bases between them. CDR3 length: 15 amino acids. DNA of the CDR3: TGTGCCAGCAGCTTGGTGGGGGCGCCCCAGTACGAGCAGTACTTC. Translated, it gives CASSLVGAPQYEQYF.

This clone appeared a single time. The chain is built from TRBV5-6 and TRBJ2-2; 13 bases align to TRBD2. Germline V gene sequence: CDR1 SGHDT, CDR2 YYEEEE. The CDR3 is 17 amino acids. With V trimmed by 3 bases and J by 4 bases, 6 bases remained unmatched. The CDR3 sequence: CASSWETSGRFTGELFF. The CDR3 nucleotides read TGTGCCAGCAGCTGGGAGACTAGCGGGAGGTTCACCGGGGAGCTGTTTTTT. Drawing the rest from reference TRBV5-6 and TRBJ2-2, the complete variable domain is DAGVTQSPTHLIKTRGQQVTLRCSPKSGHDTVSWYQQALGQGPQFIFQYYEEEERQRGNFPDRFSGHQFPNYSSELNVNALLLGDSALYLCASSWETSGRFTGELFFGEGSRLTVL.